One TCR beta chain is described in this entry. The entry originates in a study of control samples from healthy donors and cancer patients. CDR3 size: 13 residues. J gave up 7 bases and V 6 bases, and 6 bases lay outside the gene matches. The germline V gene has CDR1 MNHEY and CDR2 SVGAGI. Clones were read by immunoSEQ multiplex PCR, and TCRdb kept only the in-frame ones, dropping some. The data show some 80,000 clones, approximately 92% seen once. The sample taken for sequencing was blood. The receptor comes from a woman aged 60-75 years in good health. The chain uses TRBV6-5 and TRBJ1-3, with 7 bases matching TRBD1. The CDR3 DNA sequence: TGTGCCAGCAGACAGGGACAGAGGAACACCATATATTTT. Translated, it gives CASRQGQRNTIYF.